These 3 T cell receptor beta chains originate from one sample sequenced in a study of control samples from healthy donors and cancer patients. This table comes from immunoSEQ multiplex PCR, and its TCRdb copy is limited to in-frame clones, with some not included. The repertoire holds under 130,000 clones, with 80% to 90% as singletons. Material: blood. The receptors were sampled from a woman in her forties or fifties in good health.

This clone was observed a handful of times. The chain is built from TRBV2 and TRBJ1-4; 11 bases match TRBD1. Germline V gives CDR1 SNHLY, CDR2 FYNNEI. V trimming: 4 bases; J trimming: 2 bases; junction bases outside the gene matches: 0. This CDR3 is 15 amino acids long. The CDR3 protein is CASSGTGGTNEKLFF. For the CDR3, the DNA is TGTGCCAGCAGTGGGACAGGGGGCACTAATGAAAAACTGTTTTTT.

The chain recombines TRBV3-1 (or the pseudogene TRBV3-2) with TRBJ2-2; maybe TRBD2 (5 bases). V was cut by 4 bases and J by 1 base, with 7 bases left in between. Germline lookup yields CDR1 LGHDT and CDR2 YNNKEL (reference sequence). The CDR3 sequence is 14 residues long. For the CDR3, the DNA is TGTGCCAGCAGCCGGGCGGGGAACACCGGGGAGCTGTTTTTT. Its translation: CASSRAGNTGELFF.

CDR3 sequence (DNA): TGCGCCAGCAGCCAAGGTCTCGGGTCAGCTGCCTACGAGCAGTACTTC. Protein: CASSQGLGSAAYEQYF. This chain links TRBV4-3 with TRBJ2-7; D remains unclear. The CDR3 loop spans 16 amino acids. From germline, CDR1 is LGHNA and CDR2 YSLEER. The V end was cut by 1 base, the J end by 2 bases, with 15 bases between.